This TCR beta chain stems from a study of blood T cell repertoires in COVID-19. Study information: Specimens from acute and convalescent COVID-19 originated in the United States, Italy and Spain.

Germline CDR1 is SGHDN and CDR2 is FVKESK. The CDR3 contains 13 residues. After removal of 4 bases from V and 5 bases from J, the junction contained 4 bases not matched to a gene. Sequencing used immunoSEQ multiplex PCR; TCRdb keeps in-frame clones, though not all of them. The repertoire holds 200,000 to 250,000 clones, with more than 70% as singletons. V and J are TRBV14 and TRBJ2-7; 8 bases match TRBD1. This TCR was sampled from a woman aged 60 to 75 with acute or convalescent COVID-19. Sequencing input: peripheral blood. The CDR3 DNA sequence: TGTGCCAGCAGCCGACAGGGGCCCCACGAGCAGTACTTC. This gives the protein CASSRQGPHEQYF.